The sample holds many counts of the clone carrying this T cell receptor (beta chain). One end of the junction does not line up with germline, which may come from a read error. This sample was taken from a study of T cell repertoires in cytomegalovirus infection. TCRdb redid the calling of the reads with MiXCR, one entry per CDR3 protein. The table lists 490,000 or so distinct CDR3 sequences, around 11% of them singletons. The CDR3 sequence is 19 residues long. The V gene's germline CDR1 is SGHTA and CDR2 FQGTGA. Sequenced sample: PBMCs. The clonotype comes from a human donor in good health (CMV status not recorded). Some clones in this sample may be carry-over from other donors' samples. The chain couples TRBV7-3 to TRBJ2-1, with 13 positions matching TRBD2. CDR3 protein: CASSLRRIGTSGTYNEQFF. In DNA, the CDR3 is TGTGCCAGCAGTTTAAGGAGAATCGGGACTAGCGGGACCTACAATGAGCAGTTCTTC.